These 26 T cell receptor beta chains came from one sample sequenced in a study of T cells in Graves' hyperthyroidism and ophthalmopathy. Amplified TCR beta CDR3 regions came from RNA transcripts. With the HTBI primer set, the TCR CDR3 went through a first round of RT-PCR. TCRdb fed the multiplex PCR reads into MiXCR, producing one record per CDR3 protein. The sample carries some 350,000 distinct CDR3 sequences, 25% recorded once. The sample comprised blood. Receptor source: a man between 45 and 60 years old with Graves' hyperthyroidism.

This chain uses TRBV29-1 with TRBJ2-7; 9 bases are a match to TRBD1. The length of the CDR3 is 12 residues. With V trimmed by 6 bases and J by 4 bases, 4 bases remained unmatched. CDR1 and CDR2 from the germline V gene are SQVTM and ANQGSEA. CDR3 in DNA: TGCAGCGTACTGACAGGGGGGTACGAGCAGTACTTC. Protein product: CSVLTGGYEQYF.

In its sample, this clonotype was seen a few times. The V call is TRBV20-1, the J call TRBJ2-3; TRBD1 might be the D (6 bases). V dropped 0 bases and J dropped 6 bases, with 10 bases sitting between them. The CDR3 totals 13 residues. Per the germline V gene, CDR1 is DFQATT and CDR2 is SNEGSKA (reference sequence). CDR3 region: CSARDARGDTQYF. The CDR3 nucleotides read TGCAGTGCTAGAGATGCCAGGGGTGATACGCAGTATTTT.

In this sample, this clonotype turned up many times. The V and J genes are TRBV12-3 or TRBV12-4 and TRBJ1-2; D ambiguous. The CDR3 sequence is 12 residues long. Between the trimmed V and J ends, which lost 3 bases and 2 bases, there was a span of 4 bases. The CDR3 here is CASSLTNYGYTF. CDR3 nucleotides: TGTGCCAGCAGTTTGACCAACTATGGCTACACCTTC.

There are many counts of this clonotype. The chain uses TRBV7-6 and TRBJ2-3; TRBD1 agrees at 7 bases. V shed 6 bases, J shed 6 bases, and the junction held 6 bases outside the gene matches. From germline, CDR1 is SGHVS and CDR2 FNYEAQ. This CDR3 spans 13 amino acids. The CDR3 here is CASSPTGADTQYF. The DNA for the CDR3 is TGTGCCAGCAGTCCAACAGGGGCGGATACGCAGTATTTT.

The chain is built from TRBV7-6 and TRBJ2-7, with TRBD2 matching over 8 bases. The germline gives CDR1 SGHVS, CDR2 FNYEAQ. V gave up 1 base and J gave up 2 bases; unmatched junction bases: 7. The CDR3 has 16 amino acids. CDR3 sequence (DNA): TGTGCCAGCAGCTTAGGTCCGCCGGGAGGGACCTACGAGCAGTACTTC. Its translation: CASSLGPPGGTYEQYF.

V usage is TRBV4-1 and J usage is TRBJ2-1; D ambiguous. CDR3 length: 13 amino acids. The germline CDR1 and CDR2 sequences are MGHRA and YSYEKL. V lost 0 bases and J 7 bases, leaving 7 bases between the germline ends. This chain's CDR3 is CASSQDRSNEQFF. Here the CDR3 DNA reads TGCGCCAGCAGCCAAGACAGGTCAAATGAGCAGTTCTTC.

The rearrangement uses TRBV12-5 and TRBJ2-3, with D uncertain. The CDR3 totals 14 residues. Trimming stripped 4 bases from V and 5 bases from J, with 13 bases between. Germline V lookup: CDR1 LGHNT, CDR2 FRNRAP. The CDR3 reads CASGSNPDGDTQYF. CDR3 nucleotides: TGTGCTAGTGGTTCAAACCCGGACGGAGATACGCAGTATTTT.

This clonotype was seen only a few times. The chain uses TRBV6-2 or TRBV6-3 and TRBJ2-2; D not certain. V lost 5 bases and J 0 bases, leaving 10 bases between the germline ends. Germline values: CDR1 MNHEY, CDR2 SVGEGT. This CDR3 has 15 residues. The CDR3 DNA is TGTGCCAGCAGTCTTCTCCGTCCGAACACCGGGGAGCTGTTTTTT. This gives the protein CASSLLRPNTGELFF.

This clonotype was found many times. The chain links TRBV3-1 to TRBJ2-7, with TRBD1 matching 7 bases. After removal of 3 bases from V and 2 bases from J, the junction contained 1 base not matched to a gene. Per germline, CDR1 LGHDT and CDR2 YNNKEL (reference sequence). This CDR3 region has 13 residues. CDR3 coding DNA: TGTGCCAGCAGCCACGGGACAGCCTACGAGCAGTACTTC. Encoded protein: CASSHGTAYEQYF.

This clonotype was seen a few times. The rearrangement links TRBV7-9 to TRBJ2-5; 9 nucleotides match TRBD2. J was trimmed by 5 bases and V by 4 bases; bases with no gene match: 8. The CDR3 sequence is 15 residues long. From germline, CDR1 is SEHNR and CDR2 FQNEAQ (reference sequence). CDR3 sequence (DNA): TGTGCCAGCAGCTCCTCCGCCAGCGGGAGGGAGACCCAGTACTTC. Amino acids: CASSSSASGRETQYF. Full variable domain (rest looked up from reference TRBV7-9 and TRBJ2-5): DTGVSQNPRHKITKRGQNVTFRCDPISEHNRLYWYRQTLGQGPEFLTYFQNEAQLEKSRLLSDRFSAERPKGSFSTLEIQRTEQGDSAMYLCASSSSASGRETQYFGPGTRLLVL.

The V and J genes are TRBV9 and TRBJ1-1; D is perhaps TRBD1 (6 bases). V shed 0 bases and J shed 2 bases, with 11 bases lying between them. This CDR3 has 15 amino acids. Germline assignment: CDR1 SGDLS and CDR2 YYNGEE. The DNA for the CDR3 is TGTGCCAGCAGCGTAGCCACGGGGGGCAACACTGAAGCTTTCTTT. This codes for CASSVATGGNTEAFF.

This clonotype was detected only a few times. The gene calls are TRBV11-1 and TRBJ2-1; 7 nucleotides match TRBD2. This CDR3 has 15 amino acids. V lost 1 base to trimming and J lost 3 bases; unmatched junction nucleotides: 3. The germline V gene encodes CDR1 SGHAT and CDR2 FQDESV (reference sequence). CDR3 sequence (DNA): TGTGCCAGCAGCTTAGGGGGGGGGGTCTACAATGAGCAGTTCTTC. It is translated as CASSLGGGVYNEQFF.

The chain joins TRBV6-5 to TRBJ2-2; possibly TRBD1 for D (6 bases). The CDR3 consists of 14 residues. Germline lookup yields CDR1 MNHEY and CDR2 SVGAGI. V was cut by 0 bases and J by 6 bases, with 8 bases left in between. The CDR3 region is CASSYSQGSGELFF. The CDR3 nucleotides are TGTGCCAGCAGTTACTCACAGGGCTCCGGGGAGCTGTTTTTT.

This clonotype was seen once. The V call is TRBV29-1, the J call TRBJ2-5; possible D gene TRBD1, 6 bases. The CDR3 has 13 residues. Between the trimmed V and J ends, which lost 4 bases and 2 bases, there was a span of 11 bases. Germline values: CDR1 SQVTM, CDR2 ANQGSEA. CDR3 region: CSVVQGGQETQYF. In DNA form, the CDR3 reads TGCAGCGTTGTTCAAGGGGGACAAGAGACCCAGTACTTC.

This clonotype was seen more than once but under ten times. The gene calls are TRBV6-1 and TRBJ1-1; 9 bases are a match to TRBD1. With V trimmed by 5 bases and J by 4 bases, 5 bases remained unmatched. Germline lookup yields CDR1 MNHNS and CDR2 SASEGT. The CDR3 contains 14 residues. The CDR3 loop is CASSRQGGGTEAFF. The CDR3 nucleotides are TGTGCCAGCAGTAGACAGGGGGGAGGCACTGAAGCTTTCTTT.

This chain connects TRBV11-3 to TRBJ2-3; D is possibly TRBD1 (6 bases). Deletions cut 0 bases from V and 1 base from J, with 11 bases between. CDR1 is SGHNT, CDR2 YENEEA, per germline. The CDR3 is made up of 16 amino acids. The CDR3 region is CASSLEGAMGTDTQYF. The CDR3 bases are TGTGCCAGCAGCTTAGAGGGGGCAATGGGCACAGATACGCAGTATTTT.

This clonotype has ten or more counts. The CDR3 is CASIVAGNGNTEAFF. The CDR3, as DNA: TGTGCCAGCATTGTTGCCGGGAATGGGAACACTGAAGCTTTCTTT. This chain uses TRBV28 with TRBJ1-1; D call uncertain. Germline-derived CDR1 and CDR2 are MDHEN and SYDVKM. Trimming stripped 7 bases from V and 1 base from J, with 16 bases between. This CDR3 has 15 residues.

The rearrangement links TRBV24-1 to TRBJ2-3; 8 bases match TRBD2. This CDR3 region has 13 residues. Germline trimming cut 10 bases from V and 5 bases from J; bases unmatched to any gene: 7. Germline V gene sequence: CDR1 KGHDR, CDR2 SFDVKD. The CDR3 sequence is CATSRGGRDTQYF. The CDR3 DNA reads TGTGCCACATCCCGGGGGGGGCGAGATACGCAGTATTTT.

This clonotype was picked up many times. The chain joins TRBV6-5 to TRBJ2-3, with TRBD2 identical over 12 bases. CDR3 size: 18 residues. CDR1 is MNHEY and CDR2 is SVGAGI in the germline V gene. Trimming cost V 2 bases and J 2 bases; bases outside gene matches: 8. The CDR3 DNA reads as TGTGCCAGCAGTTACCGGCTAGCGGGAGGGGTGGACACAGATACGCAGTATTTT. This encodes CASSYRLAGGVDTDTQYF.

The chain is built from TRBV4-1 and TRBJ1-5; tentative D call: TRBD1 (5 bases). V dropped 4 bases and J dropped 0 bases, with 13 bases sitting between them. This CDR3 has 16 residues. Germline assignment: CDR1 MGHRA and CDR2 YSYEKL. The CDR3 here is CASSRTTGLSNQPQHF. The CDR3 DNA reads as TGCGCCAGCAGCCGAACAACGGGACTTAGCAATCAGCCCCAGCATTTT.

This clonotype has more than one count but fewer than ten. This rearrangement joins TRBV6-1 to TRBJ2-3, with unresolved D. The CDR3 consists of 14 residues. Germline CDR1 is MNHNS and CDR2 is SASEGT. V was clipped by 5 bases and J by 0 bases, with 9 bases between them. CDR3 loop: CASSSDGSTDTQYF. In nucleotides, the CDR3 is TGTGCCAGCAGTTCGGACGGTAGCACAGATACGCAGTATTTT.

The sample holds a few counts of this clonotype. The chain recombines TRBV12-5 with TRBJ1-6; 7 nucleotides line up with TRBD1. CDR3 length: 14 amino acids. V trimming: 6 bases; J trimming: 10 bases; junction bases outside the gene matches: 9. The germline V gene has CDR1 LGHNT and CDR2 FRNRAP. The CDR3 DNA reads as TGTGCTAGTGGGGTGGGGACAGAGAACTCACCCCTCCACTTT. As protein: CASGVGTENSPLHF.

V usage is TRBV6-2 or TRBV6-3 and J usage is TRBJ1-6; D is unresolved. CDR3 length: 15 amino acids. Trimming took 5 bases from V and 6 from J, leaving 14 bases between them. Per the germline V gene, CDR1 is MNHEY and CDR2 is SVGEGT. The CDR3 is CASSTPTGRNSPLHF. CDR3 DNA sequence: TGTGCCAGCAGTACCCCCACCGGGCGTAATTCACCCCTCCACTTT.

The J gene is TRBJ2-5, the V gene TRBV11-3; TRBD1 aligns across 7 bases. The germline gives CDR1 SGHNT, CDR2 YENEEA. Trimming at V came to 5 bases and at J to 5 bases, leaving 8 bases not matched to a gene. This CDR3 is built from 14 residues. CDR3 sequence (DNA): TGTGCCAGCAGCAATCGACAGGGCCATGAGACCCAGTACTTC. Encoded protein: CASSNRQGHETQYF. The variable domain in full, with the rest retrieved from reference TRBV11-3 and TRBJ2-5, is EAGVVQSPRYKIIEKKQPVAFWCNPISGHNTLYWYLQNLGQGPELLIRYENEEAVDDSQLPKDRFSAERLKGVDSTLKIQPAELGDSAVYLCASSNRQGHETQYFGPGTRLLVL.

About this clonotype: Given a much more abundant clone one base away, this may be a read error. The chain couples TRBV7-2 to TRBJ2-7; D may match TRBD1 or TRBD2 (5 bases each). Germline lookup yields CDR1 SGHTA and CDR2 FQGNSA. The CDR3 covers 17 residues. The CDR3 loop reads CASSLEGSARVTYEQCF. CDR3 in DNA: TGTGCCAGCAGCTTAGAGGGGAGTGCGCGGGTGACCTACGAGCAGTGCTTC. The full variable domain, rest sourced from reference TRBV7-2 and TRBJ2-7, is GAGVSQSPSNKVTEKGKDVELRCDPISGHTALYWYRQSLGQGLEFLIYFQGNSAPDKSGLPSDRFSAERTGGSVSTLTIQRTQQEDSAVYLCASSLEGSARVTYEQCFGPGTRLTVT.

This clonotype has a handful of counts. The V and J genes are TRBV5-5 and TRBJ1-4; 8 bases line up with TRBD1. The CDR3 has 16 amino acids. The germline gives CDR1 SGHKS, CDR2 YYEKEE (reference sequence). V lost 2 bases and J lost 3; bases outside the gene matches: 6. In DNA form, the CDR3 reads TGTGCCAGCAGCTTCAGGGGGCGAGGGGCTAATGAAAAACTGTTTTTT. It yields the protein CASSFRGRGANEKLFF. Combining the CDR3 with reference TRBV5-5 and TRBJ1-4 gives the whole variable domain DAGVTQSPTHLIKTRGQQVTLRCSPISGHKSVSWYQQVLGQGPQFIFQYYEKEERGRGNFPDRFSARQFPNYSSELNVNALLLGDSALYLCASSFRGRGANEKLFFGSGTQLSVL.